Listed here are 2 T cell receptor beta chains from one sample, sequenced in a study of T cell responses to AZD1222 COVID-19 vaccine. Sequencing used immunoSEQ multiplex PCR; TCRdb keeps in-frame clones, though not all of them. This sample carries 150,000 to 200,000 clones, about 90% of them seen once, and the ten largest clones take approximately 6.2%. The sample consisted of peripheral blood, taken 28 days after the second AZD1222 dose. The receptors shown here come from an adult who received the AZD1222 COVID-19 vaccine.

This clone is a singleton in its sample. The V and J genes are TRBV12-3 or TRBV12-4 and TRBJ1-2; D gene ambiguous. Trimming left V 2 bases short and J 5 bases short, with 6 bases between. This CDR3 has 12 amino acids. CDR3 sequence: CASSLPWYGYTF. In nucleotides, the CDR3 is TGTGCCAGCAGTTTACCCTGGTATGGCTACACCTTC.

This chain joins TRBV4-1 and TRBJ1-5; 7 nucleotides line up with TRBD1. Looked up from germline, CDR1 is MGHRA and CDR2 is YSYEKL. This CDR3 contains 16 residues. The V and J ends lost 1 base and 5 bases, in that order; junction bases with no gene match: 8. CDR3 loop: CASSQGPGGSHQPQHF. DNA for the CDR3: TGCGCCAGCAGCCAAGGACCAGGGGGAAGTCATCAGCCCCAGCATTTT.